The TCR beta chain under discussion was sequenced for a study of shared clonotypes between healthy human individuals. Authors' data handling: Junction-only sequences without quality scores came from ImmunoSEQ, so filtering differed. Here immunoSEQ multiplex PCR was the method, and the copy in TCRdb shows in-frame clones only, minus some. For V, J and clone size, that table is used; D and trimming come from the DNA. The repertoire holds 650,000 to 800,000 clones, with 72% as singletons. General observations from the study: Depth was large, yet rarefaction showed that sorted-subset sequencing was incomplete. Donors were few, which limited the genetic and exposure-history diversity represented.

Notes on this clone: What it recognizes is unknown.

Germline V gene sequence: CDR1 SGHTA, CDR2 FQGNSA. This CDR3 has 15 residues. The germline V and J ends were trimmed by 3 bases and 3 bases, with 13 bases remaining between them. The sample comprised memory CD4+ T cells sorted from blood. Subset indicated: CD45RA-negative fraction. The source is a woman in her 30s in good health. V and J are TRBV7-2 and TRBJ2-3, with TRBD2 as a possible D gene (5 bases). The CDR3 region has the DNA TGTGCCAGCAGCTTCCGGACTCTAGTAACAGATACGCAGTATTTT. This encodes CASSFRTLVTDTQYF.